These T cell receptor beta chains were read from a single sample in a study of graft-versus-host responses after intestinal transplantation. The protocol was immunoSEQ multiplex PCR, while the TCRdb copy is restricted to in-frame clones and leaves out a portion. In the table there are approximately 79,000 clones, approximately 82% of which are singletons. These receptors' targets are unknown. Sequenced material: unstimulated CD4+ T cells sorted from spleen or lymph node cells, taken before intestinal transplant. The origin of the receptors is a human donor who received an intestinal transplant. Both conserved end residues are part of each CDR3. A D gene is named only where the DNA matches it firmly. Size is stated for part of the rows, as once, few or many counts, or as a class when the clone is expanded.

CDR3: CASSVGEGRRTDTQYF
DNA: TGTGCCAGCAGCGTAGGGGAGGGGCGCCGCACAGATACGCAGTATTTT
length: 16
J: TRBJ2-3
size: .
V: TRBV9
D: TRBD2

CDR3: CVSAQGLSNQPQHF
DNA: TGTGTCAGTGCACAGGGTTTGAGCAATCAGCCCCAGCATTTT
length: 14
J: TRBJ1-5
size: .
V: TRBV2
D: .

CDR3: CASRLAGTGAYEQYF
DNA: TGCGCCAGCAGACTAGCCGGGACAGGGGCCTACGAGCAGTACTTC
length: 15
J: TRBJ2-7
size: .
V: TRBV5-1
D: TRBD1

CDR3: CASSLGTGREQYF
DNA: TGCGCCAGCAGCCTCGGGACAGGGAGGGAGCAGTACTTC
length: 13
J: TRBJ2-7
size: .
V: TRBV5-1
D: TRBD1

CDR3: CASSFLPGQGGEQYF
DNA: TGTGCCAGCAGCTTTCTTCCGGGACAGGGGGGCGAGCAGTACTTC
length: 15
J: TRBJ2-7
size: .
V: TRBV9
D: TRBD1

CDR3: CASSQEPGLAGGQETQYF
DNA: TGCGCCAGCAGCCAGGAACCCGGACTAGCGGGGGGGCAAGAGACCCAGTACTTC
length: 18
J: TRBJ2-5
size: .
V: TRBV4-1
D: TRBD2

CDR3: CASNQGARNEQFF
DNA: TGTGCCAGCAATCAGGGGGCGCGGAATGAGCAGTTCTTC
length: 13
J: TRBJ2-1
size: .
V: TRBV5-4
D: TRBD1

CDR3: CASSPGYYQPQHF
DNA: TGTGCCAGTAGCCCAGGGTACTATCAGCCCCAGCATTTT
length: 13
J: TRBJ1-5
size: .
V: TRBV6-6
D: .

CDR3: CASWTQGSNVLTF
DNA: TGTGCCAGTTGGACTCAGGGGTCCAACGTCCTGACTTTC
length: 13
J: TRBJ2-6
size: .
V: TRBV28
D: .

CDR3: CASSSSRYNEQFF
DNA: TGTGCCAGCAGCTCATCCAGATACAATGAGCAGTTCTTC
length: 13
J: TRBJ2-1
size: .
V: TRBV5-6
D: .

CDR3: CASSRGWEGRGGELFF
DNA: TGTGCCAGTAGTCGAGGGTGGGAGGGCCGGGGCGGGGAGCTGTTTTTT
length: 16
J: TRBJ2-2
size: once
V: TRBV19
D: TRBD2

CDR3: CASRLGLAGVGEQFF
DNA: TGCGCCAGCAGACTCGGACTAGCGGGAGTTGGGGAGCAGTTCTTC
length: 15
J: TRBJ2-1
size: .
V: TRBV10-2
D: TRBD2

CDR3: CASSLWDRLNTEAFF
DNA: TGTGCCAGCAGTTTATGGGACAGGCTGAACACTGAAGCTTTCTTT
length: 15
J: TRBJ1-1
size: few
V: TRBV28
D: TRBD1

CDR3: CASSQADRGALETQYF
DNA: TGTGCCAGCAGCCAAGCCGACAGGGGTGCGTTAGAGACCCAGTACTTC
length: 16
J: TRBJ2-5
size: .
V: TRBV4-2
D: TRBD1

CDR3: CASRGGSTYEQYF
DNA: TGTGCCAGCAGGGGAGGGAGCACCTACGAGCAGTACTTC
length: 13
J: TRBJ2-7
size: few
V: TRBV6-1
D: TRBD2

CDR3: CASSLTSMNTGELFF
DNA: TGTGCCAGCAGCTTAACTAGTATGAACACCGGGGAGCTGTTTTTT
length: 15
J: TRBJ2-2
size: .
V: TRBV11-3
D: .

CDR3: CASSTREGTEAFF
DNA: TGTGCCAGCAGCACCCGGGAGGGCACTGAAGCTTTCTTT
length: 13
J: TRBJ1-1
size: .
V: TRBV7-3
D: .

CDR3: CASRMTGQLYNEQFF
DNA: TGTGCCAGCAGAATGACAGGCCAGCTGTACAATGAGCAGTTCTTC
length: 15
J: TRBJ2-1
size: .
V: TRBV27
D: .

CDR3: CASSISGDYEQYF
DNA: TGTGCCAGTAGTATAAGCGGGGACTACGAGCAGTACTTC
length: 13
J: TRBJ2-7
size: .
V: TRBV19
D: TRBD2

CDR3: CASSLDWSNQPQHF
DNA: TGCGCCAGCAGCTTGGACTGGAGCAATCAGCCCCAGCATTTT
length: 14
J: TRBJ1-5
size: .
V: TRBV5-1
D: .

CDR3: CASSLTLGTGVDEQFF
DNA: TGTGCCAGCAGCTTGACTCTCGGGACAGGGGTCGATGAGCAGTTCTTC
length: 16
J: TRBJ2-1
size: .
V: TRBV7-2
D: TRBD1

CDR3: CASSLVTGVDTEAFF
DNA: TGCGCCAGCAGCTTGGTTACAGGGGTTGACACTGAAGCTTTCTTT
length: 15
J: TRBJ1-1
size: .
V: TRBV5-1
D: TRBD1

CDR3: CASSPSFGTGNYEQYF
DNA: TGTGCCAGTAGTCCTTCTTTCGGGACAGGGAATTACGAGCAGTACTTC
length: 16
J: TRBJ2-7
size: .
V: TRBV19
D: TRBD1

CDR3: CASSSRQGGTDTQYF
DNA: TGTGCCAGTAGTTCACGACAGGGCGGCACAGATACGCAGTATTTT
length: 15
J: TRBJ2-3
size: .
V: TRBV19
D: TRBD1

CDR3: CASSSGTGGSWQPQHF
DNA: TGTGCCAGTAGTAGTGGGACAGGGGGTAGTTGGCAGCCCCAGCATTTT
length: 16
J: TRBJ1-5
size: .
V: TRBV19
D: TRBD1

CDR3: CASSAPGLAGGWNEQFF
DNA: TGTGCCAGCAGTGCACCCGGACTAGCGGGGGGGTGGAATGAGCAGTTCTTC
length: 17
J: TRBJ2-1
size: .
V: TRBV28
D: TRBD2

CDR3: CASRTSGGSNTGELFF
DNA: TGTGCCAGCAGGACTAGCGGGGGGTCGAACACCGGGGAGCTGTTTTTT
length: 16
J: TRBJ2-2
size: .
V: TRBV7-9
D: TRBD2

CDR3: CASSASTSGFNEQFF
DNA: TGTGCCAGCAGCGCTTCGACTAGCGGGTTCAATGAGCAGTTCTTC
length: 15
J: TRBJ2-1
size: .
V: TRBV9
D: TRBD2

CDR3: CASSRQGSYEQYF
DNA: TGTGCCAGCAGCCGACAGGGTTCCTACGAGCAGTACTTC
length: 13
J: TRBJ2-7
size: .
V: TRBV7-2
D: TRBD1

CDR3: CASSWDRGSNQPQHF
DNA: TGTGCCAGTAGCTGGGACAGGGGTAGCAATCAGCCCCAGCATTTT
length: 15
J: TRBJ1-5
size: .
V: TRBV19
D: TRBD1

CDR3: CASSRDIQETQYF
DNA: TGTGCCAGTAGCCGAGACATCCAAGAGACCCAGTACTTC
length: 13
J: TRBJ2-5
size: .
V: TRBV19
D: .

CDR3: CASSYSLTGSYEQYF
DNA: TGTGCCAGCAGTTACTCCCTAACAGGTTCCTACGAGCAGTACTTC
length: 15
J: TRBJ2-7
size: .
V: TRBV6-5
D: .

CDR3: CASSKLAGLTYEQYF
DNA: TGTGCCAGCAGTAAACTAGCGGGACTAACCTACGAGCAGTACTTC
length: 15
J: TRBJ2-7
size: .
V: TRBV6-5
D: TRBD2

CDR3: CASTQGEGGTGELFF
DNA: TGTGCCAGCACCCAAGGGGAGGGGGGCACCGGGGAGCTGTTTTTT
length: 15
J: TRBJ2-2
size: .
V: TRBV2
D: .

CDR3: CSVDPPSWTGVDEQYF
DNA: TGCAGCGTTGATCCCCCATCCTGGACAGGGGTTGACGAGCAGTACTTC
length: 16
J: TRBJ2-7
size: .
V: TRBV29-1
D: TRBD1

CDR3: CASSLTEETQYF
DNA: TGTGCCAGCAGCCTTACAGAAGAGACCCAGTACTTC
length: 12
J: TRBJ2-5
size: .
V: TRBV7-9
D: .

CDR3: CAWSSQGNQPQHF
DNA: TGTGCCTGGAGTTCTCAGGGGAATCAGCCCCAGCATTTT
length: 13
J: TRBJ1-5
size: .
V: TRBV30
D: .

CDR3: CASRGFVNSPLHF
DNA: TGTGCCAGTCGAGGGTTTGTCAATTCACCCCTCCACTTT
length: 13
J: TRBJ1-6
size: .
V: TRBV2
D: .

CDR3: CASSIMNTEAFF
DNA: TGTGCCAGCAGTATCATGAACACTGAAGCTTTCTTT
length: 12
J: TRBJ1-1
size: .
V: TRBV2
D: .

CDR3: CAISESRGELFF
DNA: TGTGCCATCAGTGAGTCGAGAGGGGAGCTGTTTTTT
length: 12
J: TRBJ2-2
size: .
V: TRBV10-3
D: .

CDR3: CASSTDRAEQYF
DNA: TGCGCCAGCAGCACGGACAGGGCCGAGCAGTACTTC
length: 12
J: TRBJ2-7
size: .
V: TRBV5-1
D: TRBD1

CDR3: CASHPGTGGPDTQYF
DNA: TGCGCCAGCCACCCCGGGACAGGGGGCCCAGATACGCAGTATTTT
length: 15
J: TRBJ2-3
size: .
V: TRBV4-1
D: TRBD1